The entry below describes one T cell receptor beta chain. Deletions cut 3 bases from V and 0 bases from J, with 11 bases between. This CDR3 is 15 amino acids long. Germline CDR1 is SQVTM and CDR2 is ANQGSEA. The data stem from a study of T cell changes during pregnancy in multiple sclerosis. Profiling relied on immunoSEQ multiplex PCR, and the TCRdb table lists in-frame clones only, not all of them. The repertoire holds 45,000 to 55,000 clones, 90% seen once, with approximately 1.5% in the top ten. The sequence was obtained from a female donor in good health, enrolled as a control in a pregnancy study. This sequence joins TRBV29-1 and TRBJ2-2, with D uncertain. The input for sequencing was peripheral blood, taken in the first trimester of pregnancy. The CDR3 coding sequence is TGCAGCGTTGACGGCCCGGGTGCGAACACCGGGGAGCTGTTTTTT. Protein: CSVDGPGANTGELFF.